This is a list of T cell receptor beta chains from one sample in a study of response to subunit inactivated influenza vaccine. A single record per CDR3 protein comes from TCRdb applying MiXCR to the RT-PCR reads. The sample consists of about 700,000 distinct CDR3 sequences, 14% of them appearing once. The source material was PBMCs from blood, sampled around two weeks before vaccination. These receptors were obtained from a man aged 50 to 59 who received an inactivated influenza vaccine. CDR3s include the opening cysteine and the closing phenylalanine or tryptophan. D genes are given only for firm matches. Some rows mark clone size as missing; the rest say once, few, many or name a class of expanded clone.

abundance: .; len: 13; j_gene: TRBJ2-3; v_gene: TRBV29-1; d_gene: TRBD2; CDR3aa: CSGTSGGTDTQYF; CDR3nt: TGCAGCGGGACTAGCGGGGGCACAGATACGCAGTATTTT
abundance: .; len: 14; j_gene: TRBJ2-3; v_gene: TRBV20-1; d_gene: TRBD2; CDR3aa: CSGGTSGRVDTQYF; CDR3nt: TGCAGTGGAGGGACTAGCGGGAGGGTTGATACGCAGTATTTT
abundance: few; len: 16; j_gene: TRBJ2-7; v_gene: TRBV5-1; d_gene: TRBD2; CDR3aa: CASSLISGRAGYEQYF; CDR3nt: TGCGCCAGCAGCTTGATTAGCGGGAGGGCCGGGTACGAGCAGTACTTC
abundance: few; len: 17; j_gene: TRBJ2-5; v_gene: TRBV6-2/TRBV6-3; d_gene: .; CDR3aa: CASSYFLRDFPAETQYF; CDR3nt: TGTGCCAGCAGTTACTTTCTCCGGGACTTCCCAGCGGAGACCCAGTACTTC
abundance: .; len: 13; j_gene: TRBJ2-3; v_gene: TRBV7-9; d_gene: .; CDR3aa: CASRTASTDTQYF; CDR3nt: TGTGCCAGCAGAACGGCTAGCACAGATACGCAGTATTTT
abundance: .; len: 13; j_gene: TRBJ2-2; v_gene: TRBV28; d_gene: .; CDR3aa: CASLTRGTGELFF; CDR3nt: TGTGCCAGCCTAACCAGGGGCACCGGGGAGCTGTTTTTT
abundance: few; len: 13; j_gene: TRBJ1-1; v_gene: TRBV20-1; d_gene: TRBD1; CDR3aa: CSARVQGTAEAFF; CDR3nt: TGCAGTGCTAGAGTTCAAGGGACAGCTGAAGCTTTCTTT
abundance: few; len: 14; j_gene: TRBJ1-5; v_gene: TRBV12-3/TRBV12-4; d_gene: .; CDR3aa: CASSPDSVNQPQHF; CDR3nt: TGTGCCAGCAGCCCTGACAGCGTAAATCAGCCCCAGCATTTT
abundance: many; len: 11; j_gene: TRBJ2-5; v_gene: TRBV5-1; d_gene: .; CDR3aa: CASRGEETQYF; CDR3nt: TGCGCCAGCAGGGGAGAAGAGACCCAGTACTTC
abundance: .; len: 15; j_gene: TRBJ2-1; v_gene: TRBV27; d_gene: TRBD2; CDR3aa: CASSLSAGGFGEQFF; CDR3nt: TGTGCCAGCAGTTTATCAGCGGGAGGTTTCGGTGAGCAGTTCTTC
abundance: many; len: 15; j_gene: TRBJ2-7; v_gene: TRBV7-9; d_gene: TRBD2; CDR3aa: CASSPGLAVSYEQYF; CDR3nt: TGTGCCAGCAGCCCGGGACTAGCGGTATCCTACGAGCAGTACTTC
abundance: .; len: 17; j_gene: TRBJ2-2; v_gene: TRBV27; d_gene: .; CDR3aa: CASSLEVRTANTGELFF; CDR3nt: TGTGCCAGCAGTTTAGAAGTAAGGACTGCGAACACCGGGGAGCTGTTTTTT
abundance: .; len: 14; j_gene: TRBJ1-6; v_gene: TRBV28; d_gene: .; CDR3aa: CASSFQGFTSPLHF; CDR3nt: TGTGCCAGCAGTTTTCAGGGTTTCACTTCACCCCTCCACTTT
abundance: few; len: 13; j_gene: TRBJ2-7; v_gene: TRBV29-1; d_gene: .; CDR3aa: CSAGRGFSYEQYF; CDR3nt: TGCAGCGCGGGCCGGGGGTTCTCCTACGAGCAGTACTTC
abundance: .; len: 16; j_gene: TRBJ2-1; v_gene: TRBV4-3; d_gene: TRBD2; CDR3aa: CASSREIGLVGNEQFF; CDR3nt: TGCGCCAGCAGCCGAGAAATAGGACTAGTTGGCAATGAGCAGTTCTTC
abundance: medium-sized; len: 13; j_gene: TRBJ2-5; v_gene: TRBV14; d_gene: .; CDR3aa: CASSQDGYETQYF; CDR3nt: TGTGCCAGCAGCCAAGATGGGTACGAGACCCAGTACTTC
abundance: .; len: 15; j_gene: TRBJ2-3; v_gene: TRBV6-4; d_gene: .; CDR3aa: CASSASGVRTDTQYF; CDR3nt: TGTGCCAGCAGCGCGTCAGGGGTTCGCACAGATACGCAGTATTTT
abundance: .; len: 16; j_gene: TRBJ2-1; v_gene: TRBV19; d_gene: .; CDR3aa: CASRSNRDQTYNEQFF; CDR3nt: TGTGCCAGTAGGAGCAACAGGGACCAAACCTACAATGAGCAGTTCTTC
abundance: .; len: 14; j_gene: TRBJ2-2; v_gene: TRBV20-1; d_gene: .; CDR3aa: CSARRTGNTGELFF; CDR3nt: TGCAGTGCTAGACGGACTGGAAACACCGGGGAGCTGTTTTTT
abundance: .; len: 17; j_gene: TRBJ2-5; v_gene: TRBV5-1; d_gene: TRBD1; CDR3aa: CASTSRGPKVNRETQYF; CDR3nt: TGCGCCAGCACCTCCAGGGGGCCGAAGGTTAACCGAGAGACCCAGTACTTC
abundance: .; len: 15; j_gene: TRBJ1-6; v_gene: TRBV28; d_gene: TRBD1; CDR3aa: CASSPRDRGDSPLHF; CDR3nt: TGTGCCAGCAGCCCCCGGGACAGGGGTGACTCACCCCTCCACTTT
abundance: .; len: 16; j_gene: TRBJ2-1; v_gene: TRBV6-2/TRBV6-3; d_gene: .; CDR3aa: CASSYYLQGWDNEQFF; CDR3nt: TGTGCCAGCAGTTACTACCTACAGGGTTGGGACAATGAGCAGTTCTTC
abundance: few; len: 17; j_gene: TRBJ2-2; v_gene: TRBV14; d_gene: .; CDR3aa: CASSPYIGRGGNGELFF; CDR3nt: TGTGCCAGCAGCCCCTACATAGGAAGAGGAGGGAACGGGGAGCTGTTTTTT
abundance: few; len: 19; j_gene: TRBJ2-7; v_gene: TRBV2; d_gene: TRBD1; CDR3aa: CASSSSFGFVGTGRYEQYF; CDR3nt: TGTGCCAGCAGTTCTTCATTCGGGTTCGTGGGGACAGGGCGCTACGAGCAGTACTTC
abundance: .; len: 19; j_gene: TRBJ2-1; v_gene: TRBV2; d_gene: .; CDR3aa: CTSCFNRPGLPLPYNEQFF; CDR3nt: TGTACCAGCTGTTTTAATCGCCCGGGACTCCCCTTGCCCTACAATGAGCAGTTCTTC
abundance: few; len: 15; j_gene: TRBJ1-3; v_gene: TRBV6-2/TRBV6-3; d_gene: .; CDR3aa: CASSFGQTERNTIYF; CDR3nt: TGTGCCAGCAGTTTTGGGCAGACGGAAAGAAACACCATATATTTT
abundance: few; len: 16; j_gene: TRBJ2-1; v_gene: TRBV5-1; d_gene: .; CDR3aa: CASSLAVPSTGNEQFF; CDR3nt: TGCGCCAGCAGCTTGGCCGTACCCTCGACGGGAAATGAGCAGTTCTTC
abundance: few; len: 15; j_gene: TRBJ2-7; v_gene: TRBV3-1; d_gene: .; CDR3aa: CASSQAASAYYEQYF; CDR3nt: TGTGCCAGCAGCCAAGCCGCTAGCGCGTACTACGAGCAGTACTTC
abundance: .; len: 14; j_gene: TRBJ2-7; v_gene: TRBV20-1; d_gene: .; CDR3aa: CSARVGFLTYEQYF; CDR3nt: TGCAGTGCTAGGGTAGGCTTCCTAACCTACGAGCAGTACTTC
abundance: few; len: 15; j_gene: TRBJ2-7; v_gene: TRBV6-1; d_gene: TRBD1; CDR3aa: CASSVKDRGIREQYF; CDR3nt: TGTGCCAGCAGTGTGAAGGACAGGGGAATAAGGGAGCAGTACTTC
abundance: .; len: 15; j_gene: TRBJ2-6; v_gene: TRBV11-1; d_gene: .; CDR3aa: CASSLAHSGANVLTF; CDR3nt: TGTGCCAGCAGCTTAGCTCACTCTGGGGCCAACGTCCTGACTTTC
abundance: few; len: 15; j_gene: TRBJ1-6; v_gene: TRBV10-3; d_gene: .; CDR3aa: CAISESNRDNSPLHF; CDR3nt: TGTGCCATCAGTGAGTCGAACAGGGATAATTCACCCCTCCACTTT
abundance: .; len: 17; j_gene: TRBJ2-3; v_gene: TRBV6-1; d_gene: TRBD2; CDR3aa: CASAGVAGGRGTDTQYF; CDR3nt: TGTGCCAGCGCCGGGGTAGCGGGGGGGCGGGGCACAGATACGCAGTATTTT
abundance: many; len: 15; j_gene: TRBJ2-1; v_gene: TRBV2; d_gene: TRBD2; CDR3aa: CASTVGRAFYNEQFF; CDR3nt: TGTGCCAGCACCGTCGGGAGGGCCTTCTACAATGAGCAGTTCTTC
abundance: few; len: 14; j_gene: TRBJ2-3; v_gene: TRBV5-1; d_gene: TRBD1; CDR3aa: CASDRDRSTDTQYF; CDR3nt: TGCGCCAGCGACCGGGACAGGAGCACAGATACGCAGTATTTT
abundance: .; len: 14; j_gene: TRBJ1-5; v_gene: TRBV7-9; d_gene: .; CDR3aa: CASSLSSPNQPQHF; CDR3nt: TGTGCCAGCAGCTTATCTTCCCCCAATCAGCCCCAGCATTTT
abundance: few; len: 17; j_gene: TRBJ2-5; v_gene: TRBV7-8; d_gene: .; CDR3aa: CASRVGTPTLGKETQYF; CDR3nt: TGTGCCAGCAGAGTCGGGACTCCTACACTTGGAAAAGAGACCCAGTACTTC
abundance: few; len: 14; j_gene: TRBJ1-2; v_gene: TRBV12-3/TRBV12-4; d_gene: .; CDR3aa: CASSRDAVVRGYTF; CDR3nt: TGTGCCAGCAGTAGGGACGCCGTGGTGCGGGGCTACACCTTC
abundance: once; len: 15; j_gene: TRBJ2-2; v_gene: TRBV2; d_gene: TRBD1; CDR3aa: CASTAQGTNTGELFF; CDR3nt: TGTGCCAGCACCGCACAGGGGACGAACACCGGGGAGCTGTTTTTT
abundance: .; len: 12; j_gene: TRBJ2-3; v_gene: TRBV25-1; d_gene: .; CDR3aa: CATQWRGDTQYF; CDR3nt: TGTGCCACCCAATGGAGGGGAGATACGCAGTATTTT
abundance: many; len: 15; j_gene: TRBJ2-1; v_gene: TRBV5-1; d_gene: TRBD2; CDR3aa: CASSMTSGSINEQFF; CDR3nt: TGCGCCAGCAGCATGACTAGCGGGAGCATCAATGAGCAGTTCTTC
abundance: .; len: 15; j_gene: TRBJ2-7; v_gene: TRBV3-1; d_gene: TRBD2; CDR3aa: CASSPGTSGKYEQYF; CDR3nt: TGTGCCAGCAGCCCCGGGACTAGCGGGAAGTACGAGCAGTACTTC
abundance: few; len: 14; j_gene: TRBJ2-1; v_gene: TRBV12-3/TRBV12-4; d_gene: .; CDR3aa: CASTYLGSYNEQFF; CDR3nt: TGTGCCAGCACTTACTTGGGGTCCTACAATGAGCAGTTCTTC
abundance: few; len: 14; j_gene: TRBJ1-1; v_gene: TRBV2; d_gene: .; CDR3aa: CASSGQLLNTEAFF; CDR3nt: TGTGCCAGCAGTGGACAGCTTCTGAACACTGAAGCTTTCTTT
abundance: few; len: 15; j_gene: TRBJ2-1; v_gene: TRBV6-2/TRBV6-3; d_gene: .; CDR3aa: CASSYWGRSDNEQFF; CDR3nt: TGTGCCAGCAGTTACTGGGGGAGGTCGGATAATGAGCAGTTCTTC
abundance: many; len: 15; j_gene: TRBJ2-3; v_gene: TRBV24-1; d_gene: TRBD1; CDR3aa: CATSDPTGGTDTQYF; CDR3nt: TGTGCCACCAGTGATCCTACAGGGGGCACAGATACGCAGTATTTT
abundance: few; len: 13; j_gene: TRBJ2-7; v_gene: TRBV15; d_gene: .; CDR3aa: CATSRDQNYEQYF; CDR3nt: TGTGCCACCAGCAGAGACCAAAACTACGAGCAGTACTTC
abundance: few; len: 14; j_gene: TRBJ2-3; v_gene: TRBV20-1; d_gene: .; CDR3aa: CSARTVASTDTQYF; CDR3nt: TGCAGTGCTCGGACGGTTGCTAGCACAGATACGCAGTATTTT